The rows below give T cell receptor beta chains drawn from one sample of a study of T cells in Graves' hyperthyroidism and ophthalmopathy. TCRdb redid the calling of the multiplex PCR reads with MiXCR, one entry per CDR3 protein. This table has hundreds of thousands of distinct CDR3 sequences, 11% to 15% appearing once. Sequencing used blood. The receptor set was obtained from a woman under 30 with Graves' hyperthyroidism. Both conserved end residues are part of each CDR3. Clone size is stated in some rows and not others, as once, few, many or a class when expanded.

j_gene: TRBJ2-7; abundance: many; v_gene: TRBV2; CDR3aa: CASSEAHTGSFYEQYF
j_gene: TRBJ2-5; abundance: NA; v_gene: TRBV7-2; CDR3aa: CASSLELLHAQYF
j_gene: TRBJ1-2; abundance: few; v_gene: TRBV14; CDR3aa: CASSQNRDRGLIDYGYTF
j_gene: TRBJ1-5; abundance: NA; v_gene: TRBV18; CDR3aa: CASSPPGQDSNQPQHF
j_gene: TRBJ1-2; abundance: few; v_gene: TRBV9; CDR3aa: CASSVSTGAAGGYTF
j_gene: TRBJ1-6; abundance: few; v_gene: TRBV28; CDR3aa: CASFSTNSPLHF
j_gene: TRBJ1-5; abundance: many; v_gene: TRBV30; CDR3aa: CAWSNGEFQPQHF
j_gene: TRBJ2-7; abundance: NA; v_gene: TRBV27; CDR3aa: CASSSLAGQKDEQYF
j_gene: TRBJ2-2; abundance: many; v_gene: TRBV7-9; CDR3aa: CAGSRSNTGELFF
j_gene: TRBJ2-3; abundance: few; v_gene: TRBV12-3/TRBV12-4; CDR3aa: CASSLGRGSGEAQYF
j_gene: TRBJ2-1; abundance: many; v_gene: TRBV7-2; CDR3aa: CASSSIAGAYNEQFF
j_gene: TRBJ2-1; abundance: NA; v_gene: TRBV30; CDR3aa: CAWGGSYNEQFF
j_gene: TRBJ2-1; abundance: NA; v_gene: TRBV29-1; CDR3aa: CSVEGNIKSNEQFF
j_gene: TRBJ2-7; abundance: once; v_gene: TRBV5-4; CDR3aa: CASRNREGYEQYF
j_gene: TRBJ1-5; abundance: many; v_gene: TRBV28; CDR3aa: CASSLSGQPQHF
j_gene: TRBJ2-1; abundance: many; v_gene: TRBV28; CDR3aa: CASIETSGGYNEQFF
j_gene: TRBJ1-5; abundance: NA; v_gene: TRBV29-1; CDR3aa: CSALRDRGEPQHF
j_gene: TRBJ2-1; abundance: many; v_gene: TRBV7-3; CDR3aa: CASSLSPAGGRNEQFF